This entry is about one T cell receptor (beta chain). This clonotype is a singleton in its sample. What antigen it recognizes has not been identified. Base quality data are lacking; no much larger clone is found one base away. One read alone makes for weak evidence. This sample stems from a study of blood T cells in healthy people across ages (dated by TCRdb to between 2015 and 2017). Context from the whole study: In model experiments, template switching captured roughly one uniquely barcoded TCR beta cDNA molecule for every two T cells. Using deep sequencing normalized with unique cDNA molecular identifiers, the study measured how TCR beta repertoire diversity changes with age. The donors were divided into four age groups: young (average about 15 years), middle-aged (approximately 41), aged (around 59) and long-lived (about 80). Donors of different ages were randomly distributed across sequencing lanes to avoid experimental bias. Using the same blood draw, the study looked at two additional independent replicas of 1 million unique cDNA reads for two donors, one aged 18 to 30 and the other aged 80 or older. The paper as a whole reports these results and caveats: Observed TCR beta diversity correlated strongly with the percentage of naive T cells measured by flow cytometry. As age increased, observed TCR beta diversity per million T cells dropped in a roughly linear way, and a significant reduction was already evident by age about 36. Compared with the aged group, the long-lived group had more naive CD4+ T cells, fewer expanded clones and increased TCR diversity, suggesting age selection. Estimates of total diversity from one million sequenced T cells were regarded as lower bounds and underestimates. Because profiling used bulk unsorted PBMCs, naive and antigen-experienced compartments could not be compared conclusively. Because the CMV infection status of the donors was unknown, age-related changes in expanded clonotypes may potentially have been confounded.

To prepare the library, 5' RACE was applied. Reads for this sample came from an Illumina HiSeq 2500. A second roughly 7 to 12 cycle PCR used a sample-barcoded 5' primer and a J-beta primer mix. A template-switch 5' adaptor carrying 12 random nucleotides introduced a unique molecular identifier onto each TCR beta cDNA molecule. At least 2.5 million CDR3-containing paired-end reads were obtained from each sample. First-strand cDNA was synthesized from all RNA with the Mint cDNA synthesis kit, primed by a TRBC-specific oligonucleotide. All cDNA was treated with uracil-DNA glycosylase and then went through a first 18-cycle PCR with the universal primers M1SS and BC2_uni_R. Under the source paper's analysis protocol: For normalization, 1 million high-quality reads were randomly selected from each sample, with every read carrying a distinct molecular identifier. Reads with shared molecular identifiers were discarded instead of being binned into consensus sequences. MiTCR, with a Q25 quality threshold and the strictest error-elimination algorithm, was used for CDR3 identification, clonotype clustering and error correction. A nonparametric unseen species model with Euler transformation was used to estimate lower-bound total TCR beta diversity. TCRdb reran the public reads through fastp at Q25 and MiXCR, keeping productive beta chains. A single entry per CDR3 protein holds the most common genes and DNA from its merged rows. TCRdb, not the original authors, processed these V and J calls. The sample profile shows roughly 720,000 distinct CDR3 sequences; 50% to 65% of them were found once. The top ten clonotypes cover around 41% of the sample.

Including cysteine and phenylalanine, the CDR3 has 12 amino acids. Left in the record is the CDR3 DNA by itself, 36 bases read in frame from the first base. According to the germline V gene (reference sequence), CDR1 reads MNHNY and CDR2 reads SVGAGI. The trim is 2 bases for V and 9 bases for J, with a gap of 8 bases between the germline ends. Donors were 30 to 45 systemically healthy Caucasian individuals from Russia aged roughly 6 to 95 years. Around 10 milliliters of peripheral blood were collected from each donor into EDTA-treated Vacutainer tubes. Ficoll-Paque density-gradient centrifugation was used to isolate PBMCs, with at least 6 million per sample. Total RNA, at least 5 micrograms per sample, was extracted from PBMCs with Trizol reagent. For every donor, an aliquot of PBMCs went through flow cytometry to measure the percentages of naive CD45RAhigh/CD27high T cells.

The TCR comes from a man older than 75 in good health. Specimen: blood. This receptor chain uses TRBV6-6 and TRBJ2-1; too little of a D gene remains to name it. The nucleotide sequence reads TGTGCCAGCAGTTACGCCGGATTTGAGCAGTTCTTC. Translation gives CASSYAGFEQFF.